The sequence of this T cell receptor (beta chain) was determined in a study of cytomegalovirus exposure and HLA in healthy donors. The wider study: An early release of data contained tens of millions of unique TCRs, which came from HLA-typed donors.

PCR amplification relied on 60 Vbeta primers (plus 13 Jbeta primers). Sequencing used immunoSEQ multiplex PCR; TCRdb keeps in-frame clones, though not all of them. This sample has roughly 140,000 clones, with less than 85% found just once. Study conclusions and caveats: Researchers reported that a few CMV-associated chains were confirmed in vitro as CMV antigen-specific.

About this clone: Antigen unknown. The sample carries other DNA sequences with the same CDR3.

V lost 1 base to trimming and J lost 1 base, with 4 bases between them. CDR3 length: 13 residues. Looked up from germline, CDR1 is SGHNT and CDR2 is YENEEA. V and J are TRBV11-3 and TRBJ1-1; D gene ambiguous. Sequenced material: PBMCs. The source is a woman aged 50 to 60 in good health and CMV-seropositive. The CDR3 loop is CASSLAGNTEAFF. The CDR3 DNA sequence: TGTGCCAGCAGCTTAGCGGGGAACACTGAAGCTTTCTTT.